A single T cell receptor beta chain is shown here with its context. Antigen specificity is unknown. This sample is drawn from a study of radiation and T cells in renal cell carcinoma. Study-wide background: Nephrectomy followed 15 Gy stereotactic body radiation by 4 weeks. Study-wide findings and caveats: No pretreatment tumor biopsies were available for baseline clonotypes.

TCRdb's copy holds only in-frame clones and misses some; the assay was immunoSEQ multiplex PCR. The sample contains 40,000 to 50,000 clones, roughly 83% of which appear only once. Time point described: baseline pretreatment blood. Treatment noted: 15 Gy SBRT to primary tumor, nephrectomy 4 weeks later. Clear cell pathology was present in this patient's renal cell carcinoma. Trimming shortened V by 4 bases and J by 7 bases, and 16 bases separated the two germline ends. CDR1 and CDR2 from the germline V gene are MNHNS and SASEGT. The CDR3 is 14 residues long. The gene calls are TRBV6-1 and TRBJ1-1; D is unclear. The sequences come from blood, collected from a patient whose treatment included radiotherapy and nephrectomy. This TCR came from a woman aged 65 to 85 with renal cell carcinoma. This CDR3 is CASSGREEALEAFF. The CDR3 region has the DNA TGTGCCAGCAGTGGGCGAGAGGAAGCTCTTGAAGCTTTCTTT.